The T cell receptor (beta chain) described here comes from a study of shared clonotypes between healthy human individuals. Remarks on this clone: This CDR3 is also generated by other DNA sequences in the sample.

CDR1 is SGHDT, CDR2 YYEEEE, per germline. This CDR3 is built from 14 residues. V lost 0 bases to trimming and J lost 2 bases, with 8 bases between them. The naive CD8 population came from CD45RO-negative cells selected for CCR7, without terminally differentiated effector memory CD45RA+ cells. The repertoire was sequenced with immunoSEQ multiplex PCR; TCRdb's copy has only in-frame clones and lacks some. The top ten clones hold more than 0.95% of a sample with about 2 million clones, approximately 94% of them seen once. The sample comprised naive CD8+ T cells sorted from blood. The chain has TRBV5-6 and TRBJ2-5; D perhaps matches TRBD2 (5 bases). The TCR originated in a man younger than 35 in good health. The CDR3 DNA is TGTGCCAGCAGCTTGGGAGGGATTCAAGAGACCCAGTACTTC. Its translation: CASSLGGIQETQYF.